These 23 T cell receptor beta chains originate from one sample sequenced in a study of T cell responses to AZD1222 COVID-19 vaccine. Here immunoSEQ multiplex PCR was the method, and the copy in TCRdb shows in-frame clones only, minus some. This listing includes about 140,000 clones. Material: peripheral blood. These receptors were taken from an adult in good health.

The chain carries TRBV9 and TRBJ2-7; D may be TRBD2 (6 bases). Looked up from germline, CDR1 is SGDLS and CDR2 is YYNGEE. The length of the CDR3 is 15 residues. Trimming pared 3 bases from V and 5 bases from J, leaving 18 bases between. This CDR3 reads CASSEEGGGIHEQYF. As DNA, the CDR3 is TGTGCCAGCAGCGAGGAGGGTGGCGGGATCCACGAGCAGTACTTC.

The V and J genes are TRBV30 and TRBJ1-1, with D perhaps matching TRBD1 (6 bases). CDR1 and CDR2 (germline): GTSNPN, SVGIG (reference sequence). The V end lost 2 bases, the J end lost 10 bases, and 14 bases lay between the germline ends. The CDR3 extends over 12 amino acids. CDR3 nucleotide sequence: TGTGCCTGGAGTATCGGGGGCGAGGTAGCTTTCTTT. Translating gives CAWSIGGEVAFF.

The chain recombines TRBV2 with TRBJ1-5, with 7 bases lining up with TRBD1. This CDR3 is 15 amino acids long. Germline V gives CDR1 SNHLY, CDR2 FYNNEI. V lost 6 bases and J lost 0; bases outside the gene matches: 5. For the CDR3, the DNA is TGTGCCAGCAGCTACAGGGGTAATAGCAATCAGCCCCAGCATTTT. It codes for CASSYRGNSNQPQHF.

The rearrangement joins TRBV5-4 to TRBJ2-7; D perhaps matches TRBD1 (6 bases). The CDR3 totals 17 residues. V was cut by 0 bases and J by 3 bases, with 19 bases left in between. Germline CDR1 SGHNT, CDR2 YYREEE (reference sequence). As DNA, the CDR3 is TGTGCCAGCAGCTTGGACCCAACAGGGACCGGTGGCTACGAGCAGTACTTC. It yields the protein CASSLDPTGTGGYEQYF.

V is TRBV9 and J is TRBJ1-2; D gene unclear. This CDR3 contains 14 residues. Germline CDR1 and CDR2: SGDLS and YYNGEE. Trimming took off 3 bases at V and 7 bases at J, with 16 bases between the two ends. The CDR3 loop is CASSAGRRVPGYTF. The CDR3 nucleotides are TGTGCCAGCAGCGCCGGACGGAGAGTCCCTGGCTACACCTTC.

This chain connects TRBV10-3 to TRBJ2-7, with unresolved D. This CDR3 has 11 residues. Trimming took off 11 bases at V and 3 bases at J, with 11 bases between the two ends. From germline, CDR1 is ENHRY and CDR2 SYGVKD. This CDR3 is CAASSIYEQYF. DNA for the CDR3: TGTGCCGCATCCAGCATCTACGAGCAGTACTTC.

The rearrangement joins TRBV28 to TRBJ2-5; 7 nucleotides line up with TRBD2. This CDR3 comprises 13 residues. CDR1 is MDHEN, CDR2 SYDVKM, per germline. The J segment lost 5 bases and the V segment lost 2 bases, leaving 2 bases of the junction unmatched. CDR3 in DNA: TGTGCCAGCAGTTTACCTAGCGGTGAGACCCAGTACTTC. Protein: CASSLPSGETQYF.

The chain links TRBV18 to TRBJ1-2; TRBD1 might be the D (5 bases). V lost 1 base and J 6 bases, leaving 15 bases between the germline ends. The CDR3 contains 15 residues. Germline lookup yields CDR1 KGHSH and CDR2 LQKENI. The CDR3 DNA sequence: TGTGCCAGCTCACCACGGGAAGGCAGGGTGGATGGCTACACCTTC. Its translation: CASSPREGRVDGYTF.

V usage is TRBV7-2 and J usage is TRBJ1-3; D is uncertain. V was pared by 3 bases and J by 1 base, with 16 bases between. The CDR3 sequence is 17 residues long. Germline V gives CDR1 SGHTA, CDR2 FQGNSA. The CDR3 DNA is TGTGCCAGCAGCTTCAGGACCGGTGGAAGTTCTGGAAACACCATATATTTT. Translated: CASSFRTGGSSGNTIYF. Full variable domain (rest looked up from reference TRBV7-2 and TRBJ1-3): GAGVSQSPSNKVTEKGKDVELRCDPISGHTALYWYRQSLGQGLEFLIYFQGNSAPDKSGLPSDRFSAERTGGSVSTLTIQRTQQEDSAVYLCASSFRTGGSSGNTIYFGEGSWLTVV.

The V gene is TRBV5-6, the J gene TRBJ2-7, with 7 bases lining up with TRBD1. With 3 bases clipped from V and 3 bases from J, the junction kept 3 bases outside the gene matches. Germline V lookup: CDR1 SGHDT, CDR2 YYEEEE. The CDR3 spans 13 residues. The DNA of the CDR3 is TGTGCCAGCAGCTGGGGACAGATCTACGAGCAGTACTTC. Translation gives CASSWGQIYEQYF.

The chain uses TRBV7-3 and TRBJ1-1; D gene uncertain. Trimming stripped 0 bases from V and 7 bases from J, with 12 bases between. The CDR3 totals 14 residues. Per the germline V gene, CDR1 is SGHTA and CDR2 is FQGTGA. The CDR3 here is CASSLTVVSNEAFF. CDR3 DNA sequence: TGTGCCAGCAGCTTAACCGTGGTTAGTAATGAAGCTTTCTTT.

The gene calls are TRBV6-1 and TRBJ2-7; a weak D match, TRBD1 (5 bases). CDR1 and CDR2 from the germline V gene are MNHNS and SASEGT. Trimming pared 1 base from V and 2 bases from J, leaving 9 bases between. CDR3 length: 14 residues. CDR3 in amino acids: CASSEEGPTYEQYF. The DNA of the CDR3 is TGTGCCAGCAGTGAAGAGGGGCCCACCTACGAGCAGTACTTC.

J is TRBJ1-2 and V is TRBV2; unclear D gene. The CDR3 is 12 residues long. CDR1 SNHLY and CDR2 FYNNEI come from the germline V gene. V lost 4 bases and J lost 1, with 4 bases in between. The CDR3 DNA is TGTGCCAGCAGTGGCAGTAACTATGGCTACACCTTC. Amino acid sequence: CASSGSNYGYTF.

The V and J genes are TRBV18 and TRBJ2-7; TRBD1 is a possible D gene (5 bases). V was clipped by 3 bases and J by 2 bases, with 14 bases between them. The CDR3 has 15 residues. Germline V CDR1 and CDR2: KGHSH, LQKENI. This CDR3 is CASSPDTGTPYEQYF. The DNA for the CDR3 is TGTGCCAGCTCACCGGATACAGGAACTCCCTACGAGCAGTACTTC.

The J gene is TRBJ1-5, the V gene TRBV6-2 or TRBV6-3; TRBD1 is a possible D gene (6 bases). The CDR3 sequence is 14 residues long. The V end lost 5 bases, the J end lost 6 bases, and 14 bases lay between the germline ends. Germline loops: CDR1 MNHEY, CDR2 SVGEGT. CDR3 region: CASSTTGTGQPQHF. The CDR3 nucleotides read TGTGCCAGCAGTACAACAGGGACCGGTCAGCCCCAGCATTTT.

The genes are TRBV27 and TRBJ2-3; 8 nucleotides line up with TRBD2. Germline loops: CDR1 MNHEY, CDR2 SMNVEV (reference sequence). The CDR3 consists of 16 residues. The junction had 7 bases not matched to a gene; V was cut back by 5 bases and J by 0 bases. The DNA of the CDR3 is TGTGCCAGCAGTCCGGGCGGGGGGCCTAGCACAGATACGCAGTATTTT. Its protein is CASSPGGGPSTDTQYF.

As DNA, the CDR3 is TGTGCCAGCAGCTTCAAGGGACAAGGCAACACTGAAGCTTTCTTT. Translation gives CASSFKGQGNTEAFF. The V and J genes are TRBV5-4 and TRBJ1-1; a possible D gene is TRBD1 (6 bases). Germline V gene sequence: CDR1 SGHNT, CDR2 YYREEE (reference sequence). The CDR3 contains 15 residues. V shed 2 bases and J shed 2 bases, with 13 bases lying between them. Filled out from reference TRBV5-4 and TRBJ1-1, the complete variable domain reads ETGVTQSPTHLIKTRGQQVTLRCSSQSGHNTVSWYQQALGQGPQFIFQYYREEENGRGNFPPRFSGLQFPNYSSELNVNALELDDSALYLCASSFKGQGNTEAFFGQGTRLTVV.

The V call is TRBV9, the J call TRBJ1-6, with D possibly being TRBD1 (6 bases). The CDR3 spans 18 residues. Looked up from germline, CDR1 is SGDLS and CDR2 is YYNGEE. Trimming cost V 4 bases and J 8 bases, with 25 bases left between them. DNA for the CDR3: TGTGCCAGCAGCCCCTCGCCTAAAGGGCCAGGGGCTGATTCACCCCTCCACTTT. Translated, it gives CASSPSPKGPGADSPLHF.

The rearrangement links TRBV5-1 to TRBJ2-3; D might be TRBD2 (6 bases). Germline-derived CDR1 and CDR2 are SGHRS and YFSETQ. Trimming cost V 3 bases and J 2 bases, with 16 bases left between them. The CDR3 sequence is 16 residues long. The DNA for the CDR3 is TGCGCCAGCAGCTGGGGCGGGGCAGGTAACACAGATACGCAGTATTTT. Protein: CASSWGGAGNTDTQYF.

The chain has TRBV7-9 and TRBJ1-3; D remains ambiguous. The CDR3 length is 18 residues. Per the germline V gene, CDR1 is SEHNR and CDR2 is FQNEAQ (reference sequence). V shed 2 bases and J shed 2 bases, with 19 bases lying between them. The CDR3 reads CASSLLVTDVVTGNTIYF. CDR3 nucleotides: TGTGCCAGCAGCTTATTAGTAACTGACGTTGTTACTGGAAACACCATATATTTT.

This sequence joins TRBV18 and TRBJ2-1, with D possibly matching TRBD1 (6 bases). V was pared by 5 bases and J by 1 base, with 6 bases between. The CDR3 is 13 residues long. Germline V CDR1 and CDR2: KGHSH, LQKENI. CDR3 amino acids: CASSRGSYNEQFF. The CDR3 region has the DNA TGTGCCAGCTCAAGGGGGTCCTACAATGAGCAGTTCTTC.

The V and J genes are TRBV5-6 and TRBJ2-7; D perhaps matches TRBD1 (5 bases). The germline V gene encodes CDR1 SGHDT and CDR2 YYEEEE. Trimming took off 3 bases at V and 9 bases at J, with 25 bases between the two ends. CDR3 size: 16 residues. As DNA, the CDR3 is TGTGCCAGCAGCTCAGGGCCGACAGAGGCTTCGTTCGGGCAGTACTTC. Amino acid sequence: CASSSGPTEASFGQYF.

The chain couples TRBV6-6 to TRBJ1-1, with 7 bases that match TRBD1. The CDR3 contains 14 residues. V gave up 2 bases and J gave up 4 bases; unmatched junction bases: 4. The germline gives CDR1 MNHNY, CDR2 SVGAGI (reference sequence). The CDR3 protein is CASSYRQGSTEAFF. As DNA, the CDR3 is TGTGCCAGCAGTTACCGACAGGGTAGCACTGAAGCTTTCTTT.